The present T cell receptor beta chain was sequenced within a study of Ad26.COV2.S vaccination and SARS-CoV-2 variants. Turning to the study itself: Donor allocation was to the COV1001 Ad26.COV2.S trial arm. By the intramuscular route, Ad26.COV2.S was given once, or twice 56 days apart. Study results and limitations: In vaccinated individuals, spike-specific CD8+ and CD4+ T cell responses reportedly displayed substantial breadth.

TCRdb's copy holds only in-frame clones and misses some; the assay was immunoSEQ multiplex PCR. This table holds roughly 680,000 clones, roughly 90% found once. This clone was seen just once. Its antigen is undetermined. The CDR3 runs 14 residues. The V gene lost 6 bases and the J gene lost 7 bases, with 21 bases spanning the gap. Germline loops: CDR1 SQVTM, CDR2 ANQGSEA. As for treatment: about 20 received Ad26.COV2.S at low or high dose, single or two shots; about 5 received placebo; per-sample allocation not given. The study sampled participants on day 63 after the first vaccine or placebo injection.

The J gene is TRBJ1-2, the V gene TRBV29-1, with a tentative D call TRBD1 (5 bases). This specimen consisted of peripheral blood, obtained in a trial of Ad26.COV2.S vaccine versus placebo. The origin of this receptor is a person aged 18-65 years who received the Ad26.COV2.S COVID-19 vaccine or a placebo. In DNA, the CDR3 is TGCAGCGTGCACTCCGGGACGGTCAGCGTTGGCTACACCTTC. This encodes CSVHSGTVSVGYTF.